This T cell receptor beta chain comes out of a study of memory CD4+ T cells and cytomegalovirus serostatus. CDR3 length: 14 residues. The germline V gene encodes CDR1 SGHRS and CDR2 YFSETQ. Trimming took off 7 bases at V and 0 bases at J, with 8 bases between the two ends. Single viable CD3+CD4+CD8-CD45RO+ cells were sorted as the memory CD4+ T cells. After thawing, CD4+ T cells were positively selected. The authors' processing: Out-of-frame sequences were removed, leaving 2 million to 2.5 million distinct TCRbeta sequences. Produced via immunoSEQ multiplex PCR; TCRdb's table is partial and in-frame only. The V and J calls and the clone size are those of that table, but D and trimming were determined from the DNA. The sample records about 56,000 clones, roughly 82% being singletons.

Input material: memory CD4+ T cells from blood. V is TRBV5-1 and J is TRBJ2-6; D gene uncertain. This clonotype originated in an adult in good health and CMV-seronegative. CDR3 DNA: TGCGCCAGCCGCGTAAACTCTGGGGCCAACGTCCTGACTTTC. It translates to CASRVNSGANVLTF.